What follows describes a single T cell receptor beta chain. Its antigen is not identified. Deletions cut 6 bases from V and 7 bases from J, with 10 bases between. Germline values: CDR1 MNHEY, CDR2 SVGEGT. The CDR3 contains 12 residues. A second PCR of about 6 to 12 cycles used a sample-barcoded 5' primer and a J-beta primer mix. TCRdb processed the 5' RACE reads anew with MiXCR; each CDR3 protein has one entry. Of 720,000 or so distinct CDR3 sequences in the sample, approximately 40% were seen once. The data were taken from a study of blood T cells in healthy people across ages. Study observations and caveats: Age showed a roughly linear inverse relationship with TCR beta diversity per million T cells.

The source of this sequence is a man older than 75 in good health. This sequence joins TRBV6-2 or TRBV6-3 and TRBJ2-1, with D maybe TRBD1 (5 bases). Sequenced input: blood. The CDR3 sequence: CASRADINEQFF. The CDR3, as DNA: TGTGCCAGCAGGGCGGACATTAATGAGCAGTTCTTC.